The table lists the clone carrying this T cell receptor beta chain with many counts. Its antigen is not identified. The entry originates in a study of Graves' ophthalmopathy and Graves' hyperthyroidism. Findings and limits, study-wide: Ophthalmopathy progression cases were predicted by the model with 70.59% sensitivity and around 72% specificity. Blood contained most expanded thyroid clonotypes exceeding 0.001 frequency.

Amplifying from RNA transcripts, the study obtained TCR beta CDR3 regions. An initial RT-PCR round employing HTBI primers preceded a second-round multiplex PCR. Each CDR3 protein is one row after TCRdb ran MiXCR on the multiplex PCR reads. This sample carries roughly 410,000 distinct CDR3 sequences, less than 20% of them seen once, and the ten largest clones take 5.5% to 7%. CDR3 length equals 14 residues. With 0 bases removed from V and 7 bases from J, the gap between germline ends came to 9 bases. Per germline, CDR1 WNHNN and CDR2 SYGVQD (reference sequence). Sequenced: peripheral blood. The J gene is TRBJ2-2, the V gene TRBV10-1; D assignment may be TRBD1 or TRBD2 (5 bases each). This clonotype originated in a woman younger than 35 with stable Graves' hyperthyroidism. The CDR3 coding sequence is TGCGCCAGCAGTGAGTCCGGGGCAGGCGGGGAGCTGTTTTTT. Residues: CASSESGAGGELFF.